This entry lists 26 T cell receptor beta chains sequenced from one sample in a study of beta chain features in type 1 diabetes. Reverse transcribing all isolated RNA meant expressed TCRB transcripts were sequenced. TCRdb's table, derived via immunoSEQ multiplex PCR, lists solely in-frame clones and lacks some. The repertoire holds roughly 380,000 clones, with 15% to 20% as singletons. What was sequenced was naive CD4+ T cells from blood. The receptors were gathered from a woman aged 18-35 years in good health.

The CDR3 reads CASSLGEGTDTQYF. The CDR3 coding sequence is TGCGCCAGCAGCTTGGGGGAGGGCACAGATACGCAGTATTTT. The chain is built from TRBV5-1 and TRBJ2-3; a possible D gene is TRBD2 (6 bases). Trimming took off 0 bases at V and 1 base at J, with 6 bases between the two ends. The CDR3 extends over 14 amino acids. Germline assignment: CDR1 SGHRS and CDR2 YFSETQ. The full variable domain, completed using reference TRBV5-1 and TRBJ2-3, is KAGVTQTPRYLIKTRGQQVTLSCSPISGHRSVSWYQQTPGQGLQFLFEYFSETQRNKGNFPGRFSGRQFSNSRSEMNVSTLELGDSALYLCASSLGEGTDTQYFGPGTRLTVL.

CDR3 bases: TGCGCCAGCAGCTTGGGAGTCTCTGGAAACACCATATATTTT. It codes for CASSLGVSGNTIYF. V gene TRBV5-1 combines with J gene TRBJ1-3; D gene ambiguous. Trimming removed 0 bases at V and 0 bases at J, with 4 bases between. The CDR3 runs to 14 residues. In germline, CDR1 is SGHRS, CDR2 YFSETQ. Full variable domain (remainder filled in from reference TRBV5-1 and TRBJ1-3): KAGVTQTPRYLIKTRGQQVTLSCSPISGHRSVSWYQQTPGQGLQFLFEYFSETQRNKGNFPGRFSGRQFSNSRSEMNVSTLELGDSALYLCASSLGVSGNTIYFGEGSWLTVV.

This clone was seen more than once but under ten times. The chain recombines TRBV7-6 with TRBJ1-3; the D gene is possibly TRBD1 (6 bases). Germline CDR1 and CDR2: SGHVS and FNYEAQ. Trimming removed 5 bases from V and 2 bases from J, with 10 bases in between. The CDR3 is 14 amino acids. The CDR3 DNA is TGTGCCAGCAGCCGCACAGGGCCTGGAAACACCATATATTTT. Its translation is CASSRTGPGNTIYF.

The table lists this clone with a few counts. The sample has other DNA sequences that encode this CDR3 too. This chain uses TRBV7-2 with TRBJ1-2, with TRBD1 matching 7 bases. Unmatched junction bases numbered 6, after V lost 6 bases and J lost 2 bases. CDR1 SGHTA and CDR2 FQGNSA come from the germline V gene. This CDR3 region has 14 residues. This chain's CDR3 is CASSPGTVNYGYTF. The CDR3 DNA follows: TGTGCCAGCAGTCCCGGGACAGTCAACTATGGCTACACCTTC.

This chain links TRBV6-5 with TRBJ1-1; D is unclear. CDR1 and CDR2 (germline): MNHEY, SVGAGI. V dropped 0 bases and J dropped 0 bases, with 8 bases sitting between them. The CDR3 has 15 residues. The CDR3 loop is CASSYSPELNTEAFF. CDR3 bases: TGTGCCAGCAGTTACTCGCCAGAACTGAACACTGAAGCTTTCTTT.

This clone was recorded a few times. The DNA for the CDR3 is TGTGCCAGCAGCGGGAGGGCCTTCGGGGAGCTGTTTTTT. It specifies CASSGRAFGELFF. The chain employs TRBV7-9 and TRBJ2-2, with 7 positions matching TRBD2. V gave up 5 bases and J gave up 7 bases; unmatched junction bases: 4. This CDR3 has 13 residues. Per germline, CDR1 SEHNR and CDR2 FQNEAQ (reference sequence).

J is TRBJ1-1 and V is TRBV5-6; no clear D. Trimming removed 1 base at V and 5 bases at J, with 3 bases between. CDR1 and CDR2 (germline): SGHDT, YYEEEE. This CDR3 is built from 11 residues. The CDR3 DNA follows: TGTGCCAGCAGCTTGCATACTGAAGCTTTCTTT. It translates to CASSLHTEAFF. Together with reference TRBV5-6 and TRBJ1-1, the CDR3 gives the full variable domain: DAGVTQSPTHLIKTRGQQVTLRCSPKSGHDTVSWYQQALGQGPQFIFQYYEEEERQRGNFPDRFSGHQFPNYSSELNVNALLLGDSALYLCASSLHTEAFFGQGTRLTVV.

As to this clone: The junction shows a germline mismatch at one end, possibly a read error. J is TRBJ1-1 and V is TRBV30; 8 nucleotides align to TRBD1. Looked up from germline, CDR1 is GTSNPN and CDR2 is SVGIG (reference sequence). The CDR3 covers 11 residues. This CDR3 is CAWSGTGRDLF. The CDR3 region has the DNA TGTGCCTGGAGTGGGACAGGGAGGGACCTTTTT.

This clone was picked up a small number of times. The chain couples TRBV19 to TRBJ2-2; a possible D gene is TRBD1 (5 bases). Trimming left V 6 bases short and J 5 bases short, with 13 bases between. The CDR3 is 14 residues long. Germline V lookup: CDR1 LNHDA, CDR2 SQIVND (reference sequence). CDR3 in DNA: TGTGCCAGTAGCCCAAGTGGACAAACCGGGGAGCTGTTTTTT. Protein product: CASSPSGQTGELFF. The full variable domain, completed using reference TRBV19 and TRBJ2-2, is DGGITQSPKYLFRKEGQNVTLSCEQNLNHDAMYWYRQDPGQGLRLIYYSQIVNDFQKGDIAEGYSVSREKKESFPLTVTSAQKNPTAFYLCASSPSGQTGELFFGEGSRLTVL.

This clone was recorded a few times. The chain couples TRBV15 to TRBJ2-7; unclear D gene. The germline V and J ends were trimmed by 6 bases and 6 bases, with 15 bases remaining between them. Germline CDR1 is LNHNV and CDR2 is YYDKDF (reference sequence). The CDR3 extends over 13 amino acids. The CDR3 nucleotides read TGTGCCACCAGTCCAGGTGTTAAGAGCGAGCAGTACTTC. Residues: CATSPGVKSEQYF.

This clone was counted between two and nine times. V gene TRBV29-1 combines with J gene TRBJ1-6, with D possibly TRBD1 on 5 matching bases. There are 13 residues in the CDR3. V lost 5 bases and J lost 7, with 12 bases in between. CDR1 SQVTM and CDR2 ANQGSEA come from the germline V gene. CDR3 residues: CSVRDYENSPLHF. DNA for the CDR3: TGCAGCGTTCGGGACTACGAAAATTCACCCCTCCACTTT.

This clone appeared a few times. The CDR3: CASSIARVDGYTF. CDR3 in DNA: TGTGCCAGTAGTATAGCCAGGGTTGATGGCTACACCTTC. The chain couples TRBV19 to TRBJ1-2, with D tentatively TRBD1 (5 bases). Trimming pared 1 base from V and 6 bases from J, leaving 9 bases between. There are 13 residues in the CDR3. The germline V gene encodes CDR1 LNHDA and CDR2 SQIVND (reference sequence).

This chain uses TRBV7-8 with TRBJ2-7, with 9 bases fitting TRBD1. The V gene's germline CDR1 is SGHVS and CDR2 FQNEAQ. The CDR3 has 15 residues. Losses at the gene ends were 5 bases for V and 2 bases for J; bases not matched to a gene: 7. The CDR3 DNA follows: TGTGCCAGCAGCCGAGGGACAGGGTCCCCCTACGAGCAGTACTTC. Residues: CASSRGTGSPYEQYF.

The chain has TRBV7-9 and TRBJ2-1; maybe TRBD2 (5 bases). CDR1 SEHNR and CDR2 FQNEAQ come from the germline V gene (reference sequence). This CDR3 comprises 14 residues. Deletions cut 5 bases from V and 6 bases from J, with 14 bases between. The CDR3: CASSILDWRNEQFF. The CDR3 nucleotides read TGTGCCAGCAGCATCCTGGACTGGCGCAATGAGCAGTTCTTC. The full variable domain, with the rest looked up from reference TRBV7-9 and TRBJ2-1, is DTGVSQNPRHKITKRGQNVTFRCDPISEHNRLYWYRQTLGQGPEFLTYFQNEAQLEKSRLLSDRFSAERPKGSFSTLEIQRTEQGDSAMYLCASSILDWRNEQFFGPGTRLTVL.

Only a few counts were recorded for this clone. The chain uses TRBV5-1 and TRBJ2-1; 8 bases are a match to TRBD1. Losses at the gene ends were 6 bases for V and 0 bases for J; bases not matched to a gene: 8. Germline V lookup: CDR1 SGHRS, CDR2 YFSETQ. The CDR3 loop spans 16 amino acids. The chain's CDR3 is CASNLGQGSSYNEQFF. The CDR3 nucleotides read TGCGCCAGCAACCTTGGACAGGGTAGCTCCTACAATGAGCAGTTCTTC.

This clone was detected only a few times. This chain links TRBV30 with TRBJ2-7, with D tentatively TRBD1 (6 bases). This CDR3 is built from 13 residues. Germline CDR1 GTSNPN, CDR2 SVGIG (reference sequence). V lost 0 bases and J lost 8, with 14 bases in between. The chain's CDR3 is CAWSVPPRDKQYF. CDR3 sequence (DNA): TGTGCCTGGAGTGTACCGCCCAGGGACAAGCAGTACTTC.

The chain carries TRBV2 and TRBJ2-7; D perhaps matches TRBD1 (6 bases). V lost 9 bases, J lost 1 base, and 10 bases lay in between. The CDR3 has 12 residues. Per germline, CDR1 SNHLY and CDR2 FYNNEI. CDR3 residues: CASHRESYEQYF. The CDR3 nucleotides are TGTGCCAGTCACAGGGAATCCTACGAGCAGTACTTC.

This clone was seen only a few times. The rearrangement links TRBV5-6 to TRBJ2-7; 10 positions agree with TRBD1. After removal of 4 bases from V and 1 base from J, the junction contained 8 bases not matched to a gene. CDR1 is SGHDT and CDR2 is YYEEEE in the germline V gene. The length of the CDR3 is 16 residues. CDR3 bases: TGTGCCAGCAGCCCGGGGACAGGGGAGAGATCCTACGAGCAGTACTTC. As protein: CASSPGTGERSYEQYF.

The genes are TRBV14 and TRBJ1-2; 9 bases agree with TRBD1. CDR3 length: 15 amino acids. In germline, CDR1 is SGHDN, CDR2 FVKESK. V lost 1 base, J lost 4 bases, and 4 bases stayed unmatched. CDR3 sequence: CASSQVPGQGYGYTF. The CDR3 bases are TGTGCCAGCAGCCAAGTTCCGGGACAGGGCTATGGCTACACCTTC.

This chain connects TRBV6-5 to TRBJ1-3, with D unresolved. The CDR3 has 16 amino acids. CDR1 MNHEY and CDR2 SVGAGI come from the germline V gene. Trimming pared 0 bases from V and 2 bases from J, leaving 11 bases between. In DNA, the CDR3 is TGTGCCAGCAGTTACTCGAGGGTAACGGCTGGAAACACCATATATTTT. This gives the protein CASSYSRVTAGNTIYF.

This clone turned up a few times. V is TRBV6-5 and J is TRBJ2-3; possible D gene TRBD2, 5 bases. V dropped 10 bases and J dropped 0 bases, with 14 bases sitting between them. Germline V gene data show CDR1 as MNHEY and CDR2 as SVGAGI. This CDR3 has 14 residues. The CDR3 region has the DNA TGTGCCACCGGCCATCTAGCTAGCACAGATACGCAGTATTTT. Translated, it gives CATGHLASTDTQYF.

This chain uses TRBV4-2 with TRBJ2-7; 12 bases agree with TRBD2. The length of the CDR3 is 14 residues. The trim removed 2 bases at V and 9 bases at J, leaving 5 bases unmatched. Germline V gene sequence: CDR1 LGHNA, CDR2 YNFKEQ. The CDR3 DNA sequence: TGTGCCAGCAGCCAACGACTAGCGGGAGAAAGGCAGTACTTC. Translating it yields CASSQRLAGERQYF.

A few counts support this clone. In DNA form, the CDR3 reads TGTGCCAGCTCACCAGGGAGCTCCTACAATGAGCAGTTCTTC. The encoded protein is CASSPGSSYNEQFF. V and J are TRBV18 and TRBJ2-1; tentatively, D is TRBD2 (5 bases). V was cut by 2 bases and J by 0 bases, with 5 bases left in between. This CDR3 has 14 amino acids. Germline V lookup: CDR1 KGHSH, CDR2 LQKENI.

This clone was observed a few times. The rearrangement joins TRBV6-5 to TRBJ1-1, with TRBD1 identical over 11 bases. V was clipped by 4 bases and J by 0 bases; unmatched bases: 4. From germline, CDR1 is MNHEY and CDR2 SVGAGI. The CDR3 totals 16 residues. CDR3 loop: CASSFRDRGMNTEAFF. The CDR3 DNA is TGTGCCAGCAGTTTCAGGGACAGGGGGATGAACACTGAAGCTTTCTTT.

This clone came up a few times. This chain connects TRBV9 to TRBJ2-7, with D maybe TRBD2 (5 bases). CDR3 length: 14 residues. V was trimmed by 3 bases and J by 3 bases, leaving 13 bases between them. The germline V gene has CDR1 SGDLS and CDR2 YYNGEE. In DNA, the CDR3 is TGTGCCAGCAGCGCCCGGCTAGCCAGCTACGAGCAGTACTTC. Protein: CASSARLASYEQYF.

This clone was seen a few times. V usage is TRBV4-2 and J usage is TRBJ2-3; no firm D call. The CDR3 length is 13 residues. In germline, CDR1 is LGHNA, CDR2 YNFKEQ. The V end was cut by 0 bases, the J end by 5 bases, with 6 bases between. The CDR3 DNA is TGTGCCAGCAGCCAAGATCAACTAGATACGCAGTATTTT. This sequence encodes CASSQDQLDTQYF.